These 28 T cell receptor beta chains share one sample of origin, sequenced in a study of blood T cell repertoires in COVID-19. The protocol was immunoSEQ multiplex PCR, while the TCRdb copy is restricted to in-frame clones and leaves out a portion. In the table there are roughly 100,000 clones, about 87% of which are singletons. Sequenced: peripheral blood. The receptors derive from a human donor in a cohort sampled during active COVID-19.

The chain uses TRBV28 and TRBJ2-2, with D perhaps matching TRBD2 (5 bases). The V end was cut by 3 bases, the J end by 1 base, with 12 bases between. The germline CDR1 and CDR2 sequences are MDHEN and SYDVKM. The CDR3 runs to 16 residues. The CDR3 nucleotides read TGTGCCAGCAGTTTCGGAGCGGCTCTGAACACCGGGGAGCTGTTTTTT. Its protein product is CASSFGAALNTGELFF.

V gene TRBV10-1 combines with J gene TRBJ1-4; no clear D. Germline V gene sequence: CDR1 WNHNN, CDR2 SYGVQD (reference sequence). CDR3 length equals 14 residues. Trimming removed 4 bases from V and 5 bases from J, with 11 bases in between. CDR3 coding DNA: TGCGCCAGCAGTGCAGGAGGCGGGAATGAAAAACTGTTTTTT. Amino acids: CASSAGGGNEKLFF.

This clone was detected a few times. The chain recombines TRBV29-1 with TRBJ1-5; D not resolved. The CDR3 is 13 amino acids. Per the germline V gene, CDR1 is SQVTM and CDR2 is ANQGSEA. Deletions cut 4 bases from V and 4 bases from J, with 11 bases between. The CDR3: CSVVFRGNQPQHF. CDR3 DNA: TGCAGCGTTGTGTTCCGGGGAAATCAGCCCCAGCATTTT.

V is TRBV12-3 or TRBV12-4 and J is TRBJ1-2; tentatively, D is TRBD1 (5 bases). V was trimmed by 5 bases and J by 8 bases, leaving 15 bases between them. The CDR3 spans 13 residues. This chain's CDR3 is CASSLTARRGYTF. The CDR3 nucleotides read TGTGCCAGCAGTCTGACAGCCAGGCGGGGCTACACCTTC.

The V call is TRBV5-4, the J call TRBJ2-7; the D gene is possibly TRBD1 (6 bases). Trimming took off 3 bases at V and 2 bases at J, with 12 bases between the two ends. CDR3 size: 14 residues. The V gene's germline CDR1 is SGHNT and CDR2 YYREEE (reference sequence). The CDR3 spells CASSSDRPPYEQYF. CDR3 nucleotides: TGTGCCAGCAGCTCCGACAGGCCACCCTACGAGCAGTACTTC.

The chain has TRBV9 and TRBJ2-2, with 7 nucleotides matching TRBD1. The CDR3 is made up of 15 amino acids. The germline gives CDR1 SGDLS, CDR2 YYNGEE. With 3 bases clipped from V and 3 bases from J, the junction kept 5 bases outside the gene matches. CDR3 protein: CASSANRGDTGELFF. The CDR3 DNA sequence: TGTGCCAGCAGCGCAAACAGGGGAGACACCGGGGAGCTGTTTTTT.

This clone was observed a handful of times. The chain has TRBV6-1 and TRBJ1-5; no firm D call. There are 14 residues in the CDR3. Per germline, CDR1 MNHNS and CDR2 SASEGT. V was cut by 1 base and J by 4 bases, with 8 bases left in between. The CDR3 here is CASSEGPRNQPQHF. The CDR3 DNA is TGTGCCAGCAGTGAAGGGCCTCGAAATCAGCCCCAGCATTTT.

This clone occurred a few times. This rearrangement joins TRBV5-1 to TRBJ1-2, with a possible D match to TRBD1 (6 bases). In germline, CDR1 is SGHRS, CDR2 YFSETQ. V lost 2 bases to trimming and J lost 7 bases, with 15 bases between them. CDR3 length: 14 amino acids. The CDR3 coding sequence is TGCGCCAGCAGCTTAGGCAGGGGCCTCTCTGGCTACACCTTC. Translation gives CASSLGRGLSGYTF. The variable domain in full, with the rest retrieved from reference TRBV5-1 and TRBJ1-2, is KAGVTQTPRYLIKTRGQQVTLSCSPISGHRSVSWYQQTPGQGLQFLFEYFSETQRNKGNFPGRFSGRQFSNSRSEMNVSTLELGDSALYLCASSLGRGLSGYTFGSGTRLTVV.

This chain connects TRBV7-9 to TRBJ2-3; D not resolved. V lost 0 bases, J lost 0 bases, and 10 bases lay in between. Germline V gives CDR1 SEHNR, CDR2 FQNEAQ (reference sequence). This CDR3 contains 16 residues. The CDR3 is CASSLAVHASTDTQYF. For the CDR3, the DNA is TGTGCCAGCAGCTTAGCCGTACACGCTAGCACAGATACGCAGTATTTT. Looking up the rest from reference TRBV7-9 and TRBJ2-3 gives the full variable domain: DTGVSQNPRHKITKRGQNVTFRCDPISEHNRLYWYRQTLGQGPEFLTYFQNEAQLEKSRLLSDRFSAERPKGSFSTLEIQRTEQGDSAMYLCASSLAVHASTDTQYFGPGTRLTVL.

V is TRBV19 and J is TRBJ1-5; 8 positions agree with TRBD1. V dropped 4 bases and J dropped 5; count of bases not matched to a gene: 10. The CDR3 extends over 16 amino acids. The germline V gene encodes CDR1 LNHDA and CDR2 SQIVND (reference sequence). CDR3 sequence reads: CASSNRGQGRYQPQHF. The CDR3 DNA sequence: TGTGCCAGTAGTAATCGAGGACAGGGAAGATATCAGCCCCAGCATTTT. The whole variable domain, remainder taken from reference TRBV19 and TRBJ1-5, is DGGITQSPKYLFRKEGQNVTLSCEQNLNHDAMYWYRQDPGQGLRLIYYSQIVNDFQKGDIAEGYSVSREKKESFPLTVTSAQKNPTAFYLCASSNRGQGRYQPQHFGDGTRLSIL.

This chain uses TRBV19 with TRBJ1-3; D perhaps matches TRBD1 (6 bases). The CDR3 is 16 amino acids. Germline V CDR1 and CDR2: LNHDA, SQIVND (reference sequence). Trimming took off 5 bases at V and 2 bases at J, with 16 bases between the two ends. CDR3 sequence (DNA): TGTGCCAGTAGTCCGGAGACAGGTCCGACTGGAAACACCATATATTTT. Residues: CASSPETGPTGNTIYF.

The V gene is TRBV5-1, the J gene TRBJ2-2; D possibly corresponds to TRBD2 (5 bases). Between the trimmed V and J ends, which lost 0 bases and 9 bases, there was a span of 9 bases. CDR1 is SGHRS and CDR2 is YFSETQ in the germline V gene. This CDR3 is 13 amino acids long. The DNA for the CDR3 is TGCGCCAGCAGCTTGGGTTCGACTAGGGAGCTGTTTTTT. It translates to CASSLGSTRELFF. Together with reference TRBV5-1 and TRBJ2-2, the CDR3 gives the full variable domain: KAGVTQTPRYLIKTRGQQVTLSCSPISGHRSVSWYQQTPGQGLQFLFEYFSETQRNKGNFPGRFSGRQFSNSRSEMNVSTLELGDSALYLCASSLGSTRELFFGEGSRLTVL.

The V and J genes are TRBV5-6 and TRBJ1-4, with D unresolved. The CDR3 has 15 amino acids. Germline V gene lookup returns CDR1 SGHDT and CDR2 YYEEEE. Trimming took 0 bases from V and 4 from J, leaving 10 bases between them. This CDR3 is CASSLVGQINEKLFF. CDR3 sequence (DNA): TGTGCCAGCAGCTTGGTTGGGCAGATTAATGAAAAACTGTTTTTT.

The chain carries TRBV5-1 and TRBJ2-3; 11 bases fit TRBD2. V dropped 3 bases and J dropped 0; count of bases not matched to a gene: 3. The germline V gene encodes CDR1 SGHRS and CDR2 YFSETQ. The CDR3 contains 16 residues. CDR3 nucleotides: TGCGCCAGCAGCTCCCGGACTAGCGGGAGCACAGATACGCAGTATTTT. It specifies CASSSRTSGSTDTQYF.

This chain joins TRBV5-4 and TRBJ1-4; possible D gene TRBD1, 6 bases. The germline V gene encodes CDR1 SGHNT and CDR2 YYREEE (reference sequence). The CDR3 extends over 14 amino acids. With 3 bases removed from V and 7 bases from J, the gap between germline ends came to 13 bases. The CDR3 protein is CASSSQGRGEKLFF. CDR3 bases: TGTGCCAGCAGCTCCCAGGGGAGGGGTGAAAAACTGTTTTTT. Full variable domain (missing parts from reference TRBV5-4 and TRBJ1-4): ETGVTQSPTHLIKTRGQQVTLRCSSQSGHNTVSWYQQALGQGPQFIFQYYREEENGRGNFPPRFSGLQFPNYSSELNVNALELDDSALYLCASSSQGRGEKLFFGSGTQLSVL.

V is TRBV12-5 and J is TRBJ1-1; D remains unclear. Germline CDR1 LGHNT, CDR2 FRNRAP. The CDR3 is made up of 13 amino acids. Trimming cost V 1 base and J 1 base, with 4 bases left between them. The CDR3 sequence is CASGLEQNTEAFF. The CDR3 nucleotides are TGTGCTAGTGGTTTGGAACAGAACACTGAAGCTTTCTTT.

This clone was seen only a few times. V and J are TRBV3-1 (or the pseudogene TRBV3-2) and TRBJ1-2; D not resolved. This CDR3 region has 16 residues. Germline loops: CDR1 LGHDT, CDR2 YNNKEL (reference sequence). Deletions cut 1 base from V and 0 bases from J, with 12 bases between. The CDR3 sequence: CASSQGSAGSNYGYTF. CDR3 sequence (DNA): TGTGCCAGCAGCCAAGGTTCGGCAGGATCTAACTATGGCTACACCTTC.

The chain combines TRBV4-1 with TRBJ2-2; 7 bases are shared with TRBD1. The CDR3 extends over 21 amino acids. V dropped 0 bases and J dropped 3; count of bases not matched to a gene: 19. CDR1 is MGHRA and CDR2 is YSYEKL in the germline V gene. As DNA, the CDR3 is TGCGCCAGCAGCCAAGAGAATCCCGGACAGGCGAAAACACGGTACACCGGGGAGCTGTTTTTT. This codes for CASSQENPGQAKTRYTGELFF.

The J gene is TRBJ2-7, the V gene TRBV27, with D perhaps TRBD1 (6 bases). The germline gives CDR1 MNHEY, CDR2 SMNVEV (reference sequence). The CDR3 is made up of 14 amino acids. Trimming left V 3 bases short and J 5 bases short, with 14 bases between. The CDR3 region has the DNA TGTGCCAGCAGTTTCTTTAGGGGGTCCCACGAGCAGTACTTC. Translation: CASSFFRGSHEQYF.

The chain combines TRBV11-2 with TRBJ2-1; TRBD1 aligns across 9 bases. This CDR3 contains 16 residues. V was pared by 2 bases and J by 6 bases, with 8 bases of the junction left unmatched. Per germline, CDR1 SGHAT and CDR2 FQNNGV. The CDR3 sequence: CASSLILGQGINEQFF. The CDR3 nucleotides are TGTGCCAGCAGCTTAATTCTGGGACAGGGTATCAATGAGCAGTTCTTC.

The rearrangement uses TRBV4-2 and TRBJ1-2, with a weak D call TRBD1 (6 bases). V was trimmed by 0 bases and J by 8 bases, leaving 16 bases between them. CDR1 is LGHNA and CDR2 is YNFKEQ in the germline V gene. The CDR3 covers 15 residues. DNA of the CDR3: TGTGCCAGCAGCCAAGAAACCCCCAGGGGCCGAGGCTACACCTTC. As protein: CASSQETPRGRGYTF.

This chain uses TRBV3-1 (or the pseudogene TRBV3-2) with TRBJ1-4; TRBD1 matches 11 bases. The CDR3 contains 15 residues. Germline loops: CDR1 LGHDT, CDR2 YNNKEL (reference sequence). The V gene end was trimmed by 4 bases and the J gene end by 8 bases; junction bases not matched to a gene: 6. The chain's CDR3 is CASSRSGQGGEKLFF. The CDR3 DNA reads TGTGCCAGCAGCCGATCGGGACAGGGGGGAGAAAAACTGTTTTTT.

The chain links TRBV7-2 to TRBJ1-2, with D maybe TRBD1 (6 bases). CDR3 length: 13 residues. The ends were cut back, 5 bases at V and 4 bases at J, with 11 bases in the middle. The germline V gene has CDR1 SGHTA and CDR2 FQGNSA. CDR3 DNA: TGTGCCAGCAGCCGCAGGGGCGGCTATGGCTACACCTTC. Translating it yields CASSRRGGYGYTF.

The chain joins TRBV14 to TRBJ1-3, with no clear D. CDR1 and CDR2 from the germline V gene are SGHDN and FVKESK. The CDR3 has 12 residues. V lost 1 base and J lost 6, with 4 bases in between. The CDR3 nucleotides read TGTGCCAGCAGCCAAGCCGTAAACACCATATATTTT. Translating gives CASSQAVNTIYF.

The CDR3: CASSRGGPSNQPQHF. In nucleotides, the CDR3 is TGTGCCAGCTCTAGGGGGGGGCCGAGCAATCAGCCCCAGCATTTT. This sequence joins TRBV7-2 and TRBJ1-5; D is possibly TRBD1 (6 bases). V lost 8 bases to trimming and J lost 1 base, with 15 bases between them. The CDR3 length is 15 residues. From germline, CDR1 is SGHTA and CDR2 FQGNSA.

This clone showed up just once. V gene TRBV15 combines with J gene TRBJ1-5; D possibly corresponds to TRBD1 (5 bases). CDR3 length: 15 residues. From germline, CDR1 is LNHNV and CDR2 YYDKDF (reference sequence). Trimming cost V 0 bases and J 9 bases, with 15 bases left between them. This CDR3 is CATSRDRAGSRPQHF. CDR3 coding DNA: TGTGCCACCAGCAGAGACAGAGCAGGGTCTAGGCCCCAGCATTTT.

V gene TRBV9 combines with J gene TRBJ2-5; 9 bases match TRBD2. From germline, CDR1 is SGDLS and CDR2 YYNGEE. The CDR3 runs 15 residues. V lost 4 bases to trimming and J lost 5 bases; unmatched junction nucleotides: 9. CDR3 coding DNA: TGTGCCAGCAGCCTTAGCGGGGGACCCGGGGAGACCCAGTACTTC. This gives the protein CASSLSGGPGETQYF.

The V call is TRBV6-2 or TRBV6-3, the J call TRBJ1-5; unclear D gene. CDR3 length equals 15 residues. Germline values: CDR1 MNHEY, CDR2 SVGEGT. Between the trimmed V and J ends, which lost 0 bases and 1 base, there was a span of 7 bases. CDR3 sequence: CASSYSHRSNQPQHF. In DNA, the CDR3 is TGTGCCAGCAGTTACTCGCACCGGAGCAATCAGCCCCAGCATTTT.